The clone carrying this T cell receptor (beta chain) was recorded at least ten times. The antigen remains undetermined. Hyperthyroidism had been newly diagnosed in patients aged 18 to 65, and its duration was under 2 months. The source of the sample is a study of T cells in Graves' hyperthyroidism and ophthalmopathy. The V end was cut by 0 bases, the J end by 9 bases, with 9 bases between. CDR1 is SGHKS and CDR2 is YYEKEE in the germline V gene (reference sequence). The CDR3 runs to 13 residues. Study findings and constraints: From stable hyperthyroidism, ophthalmopathy was set apart by a 13 V-J model.

Amplification of TCR beta CDR3 regions was performed using RNA transcripts as template. When the TCR CDR3 underwent first-round RT-PCR, the HTBI primer set was used. TCRdb passed the multiplex PCR reads through MiXCR, listing each CDR3 protein once. Among fewer than 900,000 distinct CDR3 sequences, under 20% were seen once, and the ten largest hold 16%. The chain links TRBV5-5 to TRBJ2-2; D is ambiguous. The clonotype was recovered from a woman between 50 and 59 years old with Graves' hyperthyroidism that later progressed to Graves' ophthalmopathy. Material: blood. The DNA of the CDR3 is TGTGCCAGCAGCTTGGGGGCCCACAGGGAGCTGTTTTTT. Its protein is CASSLGAHRELFF.